This paragraph reports one TCR beta chain. This sample stems from a study of blood T cell repertoires in COVID-19. Produced via immunoSEQ multiplex PCR; TCRdb's table is partial and in-frame only. The repertoire holds hundreds of thousands of clones, around 91% seen once, with roughly 1.1% in the top ten. Germline V gene data show CDR1 as MGHDK and CDR2 as SYGVNS. The CDR3 is made up of 15 amino acids. The V segment lost 7 bases and the J segment 6 bases; nucleotides outside the gene matches: 9. The clonotype was recovered from a man aged 25-45 years who had recovered from COVID-19. The V gene is TRBV25-1, the J gene TRBJ1-4; TRBD1 aligns across 9 bases. Sample: PBMCs or T cells enriched from blood (not recorded which). In DNA form, the CDR3 reads TGTGCCAGCACGGATTTAGGGGACAGGGATGAAAAACTGTTTTTT. Translation: CASTDLGDRDEKLFF.